This T cell receptor (beta chain) was sequenced for a study of technical replicates of blood from a handful of donors. The CDR3 totals 18 residues. The V gene's germline CDR1 is SGDLS and CDR2 YYNGEE. V gave up 3 bases and J gave up 7 bases; unmatched junction bases: 15. TCRdb keeps only in-frame clones here, not all; method: immunoSEQ multiplex PCR. The sample includes approximately 88,000 clones, about 96% of them seen just once. This sequence joins TRBV9 and TRBJ2-2; 10 nucleotides line up with TRBD2. This TCR came from a human donor in good health. The sequenced sample was T cells isolated from PBMCs. CDR3 region: CASSADPYSGRMDGELFF. CDR3 coding DNA: TGTGCCAGCAGCGCCGACCCTTATAGCGGGAGGATGGACGGGGAGCTGTTTTTT.